The entry below gives a single T cell receptor (beta chain) sequence along with its context. Its antigen is not identified. These data come from a study of T-cell memory formation after mild COVID-19. Background on the study: Largely donor-specific TCR clusters were found. Study conclusions and caveats: Chiefly within CM and EM were the contracting CD4+ clones; CD8+ ones were within EMRA. Pre-infection memory showed some responding clones, and this suggested that cross-reactive memory joined.

5'RACE with constant-segment primers built TCRalpha and TCRbeta cDNA libraries with UMIs. TCRdb re-called the 5' RACE reads with MiXCR, one entry per CDR3 protein. Found here are a few hundred thousand distinct CDR3 sequences, roughly 8.2% of them singletons; the top ten hold about 20%. V was shortened by 0 bases and J by 1 base, with 6 bases between the two germline ends. The CDR3 covers 13 residues. Germline CDR1 reads DFQATT; CDR2 reads SNEGSKA (reference sequence). This receptor was obtained from a man between 18 and 35 years old who had mild COVID-19 (a few samples of this study predate the infection). Cell type and time point are not known. Sequenced material: PBMCs or a T cell subset sorted from them (not recorded which). The chain is built from TRBV20-1 and TRBJ1-2; D unclear. The CDR3 spells CSAREAINYGYTF. The CDR3 coding sequence is TGCAGTGCTAGAGAAGCGATTAACTATGGCTACACCTTC.